The rows below give T cell receptor beta chains drawn from one sample of a study of OX40 agonist ivuxolimab in advanced cancers. Assay used: immunoSEQ multiplex PCR; TCRdb lists only in-frame clones, some missing. The table lists tens of thousands of clones, roughly 94% of them singletons. The starting material was CD4+ or CD8+ T cells sorted from blood, obtained in a trial of the OX40 agonist ivuxolimab. The receptors were gathered from an adult with an advanced solid tumor such as melanoma, head and neck, liver or kidney cancer. CDR3s include the opening cysteine and the closing phenylalanine or tryptophan. D genes are given only for firm matches. Rows may omit the clone size; those that give it use once, few, many or a size class.

J gene,D gene,V gene,clone size,CDR3 DNA,CDR3 protein
TRBJ1-3,-,TRBV29-1,-,TGCAGCGTTTGGGACATTTACTCTGGAAACACCATATATTTT,CSVWDIYSGNTIYF
TRBJ2-3,-,TRBV7-9,-,TGTGCCAGCAGCCGAGCGGGCCTTAGCACAGATACGCAGTATTTT,CASSRAGLSTDTQYF
TRBJ2-1,TRBD2,TRBV4-1,-,TGCGCCAGCAGCCAAGTACTAGCGGGGGGTTCCTACAATGAGCAGTTCTTC,CASSQVLAGGSYNEQFF
TRBJ2-2,TRBD2,TRBV11-3,-,TGTGCCAGCAGCCCGGGACTAGCGGGATCCACCGGGGAGCTGTTTTTT,CASSPGLAGSTGELFF
TRBJ1-5,TRBD1,TRBV6-1,few,TGTGCCAGCAGTGAGTGGGGACAGGGGAATCAGCCCCAGCATTTT,CASSEWGQGNQPQHF
TRBJ2-5,-,TRBV30,-,TGTGCCTGTACTACAGTGGGAGTGGTGGAGACCCAGTACTTC,CACTTVGVVETQYF
TRBJ2-7,TRBD2,TRBV27,once,TGTGCCAGCAGGCCAGCGGGAGTGGCCTACGAGCAGTACTTC,CASRPAGVAYEQYF
TRBJ2-7,-,TRBV7-9,-,TGTGCCAGCAGTTGGCGCGCTCGAGGGTCGGACGAGCAGTACTTC,CASSWRARGSDEQYF
TRBJ1-5,-,TRBV6-1,-,TGTGCCAGCAGTGAATGGCTGACTAGCAATCAGCCCCAGCATTTT,CASSEWLTSNQPQHF
TRBJ2-5,TRBD1,TRBV9,-,TGTGCCAGCAGCCCCGGGGACAGAAAAGAGACCCAGTACTTC,CASSPGDRKETQYF
TRBJ1-1,TRBD1,TRBV5-4,-,TGTGCCAGCAGCTCACAGGGGCTCTGGAACACTGAAGCTTTCTTT,CASSSQGLWNTEAFF
TRBJ2-1,-,TRBV7-2,-,TGTGCCAGCAGCTTAGCTCCCACCGACGCTGAGCAGTTCTTC,CASSLAPTDAEQFF
TRBJ2-7,-,TRBV2,-,TGTGCCAGGACAAAACCCCCTGGCTACGAGCAGTACTTC,CARTKPPGYEQYF
TRBJ2-7,TRBD1,TRBV11-3,-,TGTGCCACATCTCCCAGGGGGCCGTCCTACGAGCAGTACTTC,CATSPRGPSYEQYF
TRBJ2-1,-,TRBV15,once,TGTGCCACCAGCGGAGGGCGGGGGACAGATTTCTCCTACAATGAGCAGTTCTTC,CATSGGRGTDFSYNEQFF
TRBJ1-1,-,TRBV19,-,TGTGCCAGTAGGACAGGGAACACTGAAGCTTTCTTT,CASRTGNTEAFF
TRBJ1-1,TRBD1,TRBV7-8,-,TGTGCCAGCAGGCTAGACAGGGCTCCGGGCACTGAAGCTTTCTTT,CASRLDRAPGTEAFF
TRBJ2-7,-,TRBV2,-,TGTGCCAGCACAGCTGCCTCCTACGAGCAGTACTTC,CASTAASYEQYF
TRBJ2-7,-,TRBV27,-,TGTGCCAGCATGGAGGGGGGTACGACCTACGAGCAGTACTTC,CASMEGGTTYEQYF
TRBJ2-7,TRBD2,TRBV14,-,TGTGCCAGCAGACCAACTAGCGCACTAACTTACGAGCAGTACTTC,CASRPTSALTYEQYF
TRBJ2-3,-,TRBV9,-,TGTGCCAGCAGCGTTTGGGGGGAAGGCTCTGCAGATACGCAGTATTTT,CASSVWGEGSADTQYF
TRBJ2-7,TRBD1,TRBV5-3,-,TGTGCCAGAAGCTTAAGTTCAGGGGGTGAAACCTACGAGCAGTACTTC,CARSLSSGGETYEQYF
TRBJ2-1,-,TRBV4-1,-,TGCGCCAGCACTTGGGGCAATGAGCAGTTCTTC,CASTWGNEQFF
TRBJ2-6,TRBD2,TRBV9,-,TGTGCCAGCGCTATGGCTAGCGGGGGCTCTGGGGCCAACGTCCTGACTTTC,CASAMASGGSGANVLTF
TRBJ2-2,TRBD1,TRBV11-3,-,TGTGCCAGCAGCCCTCTCACAGGGGGTGTTACCGGGGAGCTGTTTTTT,CASSPLTGGVTGELFF
TRBJ2-7,TRBD2,TRBV4-3,-,TGCGCCAGCAGCCACGGGACTAGCGGGGGTGGCTACGAGCAGTACTTC,CASSHGTSGGGYEQYF
TRBJ2-1,TRBD2,TRBV7-2,once,TGTGCCAGCAGCTTTGGCGTCGGACTAGCGGGAAACAATGAGCAGTTCTTC,CASSFGVGLAGNNEQFF
TRBJ1-1,-,TRBV27,-,TGTGCCAGCAGTCACAACAAAAGGTTTGAAGCTTTCTTT,CASSHNKRFEAFF
TRBJ2-7,-,TRBV5-6,-,TGTGCCAGCAGCTTGGTACAGGGTAGCTACGAGCAGTACTTC,CASSLVQGSYEQYF
TRBJ2-7,TRBD2,TRBV12-5,-,TGTGCTAGTGGTCCCCCGGGACTAGAGACGCGATACGAGCAGTACTTC,CASGPPGLETRYEQYF